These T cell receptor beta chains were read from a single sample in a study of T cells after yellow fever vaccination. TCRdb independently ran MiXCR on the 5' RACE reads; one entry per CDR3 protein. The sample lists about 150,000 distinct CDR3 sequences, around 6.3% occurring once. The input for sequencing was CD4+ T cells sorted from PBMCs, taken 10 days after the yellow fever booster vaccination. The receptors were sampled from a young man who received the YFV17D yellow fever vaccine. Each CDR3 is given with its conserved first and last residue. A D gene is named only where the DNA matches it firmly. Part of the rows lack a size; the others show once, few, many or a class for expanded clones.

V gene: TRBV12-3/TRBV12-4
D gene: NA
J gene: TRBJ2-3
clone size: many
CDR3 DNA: TGTGCCAGCAGGTTACAGACCACAGATACGCAGTATTTT
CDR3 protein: CASRLQTTDTQYF

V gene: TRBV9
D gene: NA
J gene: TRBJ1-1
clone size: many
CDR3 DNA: TGTGCCAGCAGCCCCAGTGGCAGATACCCCGCTGAAGCTTTCTTT
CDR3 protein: CASSPSGRYPAEAFF

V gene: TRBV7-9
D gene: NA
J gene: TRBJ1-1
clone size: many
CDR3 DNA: TGTGCCAGCAGCGCCCGCGGGGGGGGCGAGAACACTGAAGCTTTCTTT
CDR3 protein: CASSARGGGENTEAFF

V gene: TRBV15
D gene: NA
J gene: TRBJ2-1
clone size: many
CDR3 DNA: TGTGCCACCAGCAGAGATCCGTGGAGCTCCTACAATGAGCAGTTCTTC
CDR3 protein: CATSRDPWSSYNEQFF

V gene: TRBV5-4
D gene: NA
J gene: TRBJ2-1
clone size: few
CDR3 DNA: TGTGCCAGCAGCTTGGCTGGAGGGGGGAGAAATGAGCAGTTCTTC
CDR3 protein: CASSLAGGGRNEQFF

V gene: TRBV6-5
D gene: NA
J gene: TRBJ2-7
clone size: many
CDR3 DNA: TGTGCCAGCAGTTCCTTACAGGGCGACGGCTACGAGCAGTACTTC
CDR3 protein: CASSSLQGDGYEQYF

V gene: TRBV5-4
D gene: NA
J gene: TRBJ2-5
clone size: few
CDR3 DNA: TGTGCCACCCTCCGGCACTCAGACCAAGAGACCCAGTACTTC
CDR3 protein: CATLRHSDQETQYF

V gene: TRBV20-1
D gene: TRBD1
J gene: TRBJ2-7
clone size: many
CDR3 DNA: TGCAGTCCGGGACAGGGCAACGAGCAGTACTTC
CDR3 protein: CSPGQGNEQYF

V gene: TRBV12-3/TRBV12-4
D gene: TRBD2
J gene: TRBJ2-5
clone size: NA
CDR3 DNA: TGTGCCAGCAGCTCTAGCGGCGAAGAGACCCAGTACTTC
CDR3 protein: CASSSSGEETQYF

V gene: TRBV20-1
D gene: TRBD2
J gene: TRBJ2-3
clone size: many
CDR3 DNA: TGCAGTGCTAGATTTGCGGGAGACCCGCAGTATTTT
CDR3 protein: CSARFAGDPQYF

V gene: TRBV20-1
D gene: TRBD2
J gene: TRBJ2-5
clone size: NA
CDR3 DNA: TGCAGTGCCGCTAGTGGACTAGCGGGAGGGGCAGAGACCCAGTACTTC
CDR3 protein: CSAASGLAGGAETQYF

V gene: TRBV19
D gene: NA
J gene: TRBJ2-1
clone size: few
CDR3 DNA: TGTGCCAGTAGTATAAGCGGCTACAATGAGCAGTTCTTC
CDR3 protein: CASSISGYNEQFF

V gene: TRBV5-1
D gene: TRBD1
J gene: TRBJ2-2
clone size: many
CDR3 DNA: TGCGCCAGCAGCCAGAGGGACAGCCTGAACACCGGGGAGCTGTTTTTT
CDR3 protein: CASSQRDSLNTGELFF

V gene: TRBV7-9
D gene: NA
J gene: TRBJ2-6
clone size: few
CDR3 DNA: TGTGCCAGCAGCCCGTTAGCGTCCTCTGGGGCCAACGTCCTGACTTTC
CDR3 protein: CASSPLASSGANVLTF

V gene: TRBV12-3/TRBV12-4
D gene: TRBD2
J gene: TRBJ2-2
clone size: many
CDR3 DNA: TGTGCCAGCAGCACGAGCGGGAGTTACACCGGGGAGCTGTTTTTT
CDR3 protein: CASSTSGSYTGELFF

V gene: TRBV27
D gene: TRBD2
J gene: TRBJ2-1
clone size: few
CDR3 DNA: TGTGCCAGCAGTCCAAGACCCGGACTAGCGGGAGGAAGATACAATGAGCAGTTCTTC
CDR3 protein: CASSPRPGLAGGRYNEQFF

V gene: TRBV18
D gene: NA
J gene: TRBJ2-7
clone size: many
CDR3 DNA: TGTGCCAGCTCACCGGGTTCCGGGCGCTACGAGCAGTACTTC
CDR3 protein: CASSPGSGRYEQYF

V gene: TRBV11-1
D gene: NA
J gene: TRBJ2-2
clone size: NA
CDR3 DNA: TGTGCCAGCAGCTTGGCCCTCCTTGGTAGCGGAGGAGCGCACACCGGGGAGCTGTTTTTT
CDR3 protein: CASSLALLGSGGAHTGELFF

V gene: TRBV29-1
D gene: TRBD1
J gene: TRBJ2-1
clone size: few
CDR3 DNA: TGCAGCGTTGAGAACAGGGGTTCAAGCTCCTACAATGAGCAGTTCTTC
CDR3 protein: CSVENRGSSSYNEQFF

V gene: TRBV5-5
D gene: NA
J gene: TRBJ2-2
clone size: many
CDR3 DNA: TGTGCCAGCAGCTTGGAGAGTGGCGGGCAGCTGTTTTTT
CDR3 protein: CASSLESGGQLFF

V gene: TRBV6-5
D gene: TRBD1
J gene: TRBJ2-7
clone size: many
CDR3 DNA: TGTGCCAGCAGTTCGACAGGGGGCTACTACGAGCAGTACTTC
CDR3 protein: CASSSTGGYYEQYF

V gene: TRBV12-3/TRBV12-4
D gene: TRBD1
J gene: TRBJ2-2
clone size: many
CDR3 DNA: TGTGCCAGCAGTTTCTTCAGGGGGTATAACACCGGGGAGCTGTTTTTT
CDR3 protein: CASSFFRGYNTGELFF

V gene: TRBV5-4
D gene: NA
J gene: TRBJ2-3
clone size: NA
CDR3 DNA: TGTGCCAGCAGCATCCAAGGGGGGGATACGCAGTATTTT
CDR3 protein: CASSIQGGDTQYF

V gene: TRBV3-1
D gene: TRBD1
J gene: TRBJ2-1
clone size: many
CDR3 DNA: TGTGCCAGCAGCCAACACAGTCCAACAGGGGGTAATGAGCAGTTCTTC
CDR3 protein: CASSQHSPTGGNEQFF

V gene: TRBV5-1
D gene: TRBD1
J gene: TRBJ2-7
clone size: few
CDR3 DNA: TGCGCCAGCAGCTTGGAACGGACAGGTTACGAGCAGTACTTC
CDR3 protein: CASSLERTGYEQYF